The clone carrying this T cell receptor (beta chain) was observed a few times. Its antigen remains unidentified. The sample originates from a study of identical twins. This CDR3 contains 16 residues. Germline CDR1 and CDR2: SGHRS and YFSETQ. Unmatched junction bases numbered 5, after V lost 0 bases and J lost 2 bases. Study observations and caveats: Invariant T cells like MAIT and iNKT could partly confound the zero-insertion analyses. Twins' excess sharing was less marked for out-of-frame beta sequences.

After template switching added a universal primer site, the resulting cDNA carried unique molecular identifiers. TCRdb recomputed calls from the 5' RACE reads with MiXCR, one row per CDR3 protein. In the table there are 1.5 million to 2 million distinct CDR3 sequences, around 33% of which are singletons. Sample: cord blood. This chain joins TRBV5-1 and TRBJ2-7, with 10 positions matching TRBD2. This TCR was sampled from a newborn girl in good health. CDR3 in DNA: TGCGCCAGCAGCTTGGGGGGACTAGCGATGGCCTACGAGCAGTACTTC. Protein: CASSLGGLAMAYEQYF.